Listed below are T cell receptor beta chains from one sample, sequenced in a study of CD8 T cells in ankylosing spondylitis. TCRdb passed the 5' RACE reads through MiXCR, listing each CDR3 protein once. The profile shows roughly 42,000 distinct CDR3 sequences, roughly 2.6% of them singletons. What was sequenced was blood, either unsorted or a sorted T cell fraction (not recorded which). The origin of the receptors is a male donor with ankylosing spondylitis or in good health (not recorded which). Both conserved end residues are part of each CDR3. Rows may omit the clone size; those that give it use once, few, many or a size class.

V: TRBV9
size: many
J: TRBJ2-2
CDR3: CASSVEVSATGELFF

V: TRBV9
size: many
J: TRBJ2-5
CDR3: CASSVAVAALPSQETQYF

V: TRBV9
size: many
J: TRBJ1-3
CDR3: CASSVGGQGTGNTIYF

V: TRBV9
size: many
J: TRBJ2-7
CDR3: CASSVAAGSYEQYF

V: TRBV9
size: many
J: TRBJ2-7
CDR3: CASSVDWTGNEQYF

V: TRBV9
size: many
J: TRBJ2-5
CDR3: CASSVLAGVGETQYF

V: TRBV5-1
size: medium-sized
J: TRBJ2-3
CDR3: CASPGGLATDTQYF

V: TRBV9
size: many
J: TRBJ1-2
CDR3: CASSVRTNYGYTF

V: TRBV9
size: many
J: TRBJ2-7
CDR3: CASSVTGGVVYEQYF

V: TRBV9
size: many
J: TRBJ2-1
CDR3: CASSVDSGGPYNEQFF

V: TRBV9
size: many
J: TRBJ2-1
CDR3: CASSVGVAGSDNEQFF

V: TRBV9
size: many
J: TRBJ2-2
CDR3: CASSVGAVTNTGELFF

V: TRBV9
size: many
J: TRBJ1-2
CDR3: CASSAELTGNYGYTF

V: TRBV9
size: many
J: TRBJ2-3
CDR3: CASSASGTSGTSTDTQYF

V: TRBV9
size: many
J: TRBJ2-5
CDR3: CASSVGTSGGRETQYF

V: TRBV9
size: many
J: TRBJ2-7
CDR3: CASSVGAGKSYEQYF

V: TRBV27
size: many
J: TRBJ2-1
CDR3: CARRLSSYNEQFF

V: TRBV9
size: many
J: TRBJ2-3
CDR3: CASSVGGTSGRIGTDTQYF

V: TRBV9
size: many
J: TRBJ2-7
CDR3: CASSVEPLPLRQYF

V: TRBV9
size: many
J: TRBJ2-2
CDR3: CASSPRWNTGELFF

V: TRBV9
size: many
J: TRBJ2-3
CDR3: CASSVARGTDTQYF

V: TRBV9
size: many
J: TRBJ2-1
CDR3: CASSPRGQSSYNEQFF

V: TRBV9
size: many
J: TRBJ2-1
CDR3: CASSTQAGENEQFF

V: TRBV9
size: many
J: TRBJ1-4
CDR3: CASSPNPGQGSSTNEKLFF

V: TRBV9
size: many
J: TRBJ2-1
CDR3: CASSVALGQGFNEQFF

V: TRBV9
size: many
J: TRBJ2-1
CDR3: CASSIRGNNNEQFF

V: TRBV9
size: many
J: TRBJ2-1
CDR3: CASSAQWNEQFF

V: TRBV9
size: many
J: TRBJ2-7
CDR3: CASSQGQGGEQYF

V: TRBV9
size: many
J: TRBJ2-1
CDR3: CASSVGTYNEQFF

V: TRBV9
size: many
J: TRBJ2-2
CDR3: CASSVATGPNTGELFF

V: TRBV9
size: many
J: TRBJ2-2
CDR3: CASSVYRRNTGELFF

V: TRBV9
size: few
J: TRBJ1-4
CDR3: CASSPRVRSGSEKLFF

V: TRBV9
size: many
J: TRBJ2-1
CDR3: CASSVGGQTNEQFF

V: TRBV9
size: many
J: TRBJ2-7
CDR3: CASSVASGRAYEQYF

V: TRBV9
size: many
J: TRBJ2-7
CDR3: CASSGTSVYEQYF

V: TRBV9
size: many
J: TRBJ1-4
CDR3: CASSAGFSNEKLFF

V: TRBV9
size: many
J: TRBJ2-7
CDR3: CASSATSGSTEQYF

V: TRBV9
size: many
J: TRBJ2-1
CDR3: CASSVGLAWGNEQFF

V: TRBV9
size: NA
J: TRBJ2-2
CDR3: CASTPSGSGTGELFF

V: TRBV9
size: many
J: TRBJ1-2
CDR3: CASSALAGSDYGYTF

V: TRBV9
size: many
J: TRBJ2-1
CDR3: CASSIASGSYNEQFF

V: TRBV9
size: many
J: TRBJ1-5
CDR3: CASSVAGESNQPQHF

V: TRBV9
size: many
J: TRBJ2-5
CDR3: CASSVAGGREETQYF

V: TRBV23-1
size: few
J: TRBJ2-1
CDR3: CASRLQGGDNEQFF

V: TRBV9
size: many
J: TRBJ2-1
CDR3: CASSSGLAGGPVNEQFF

V: TRBV9
size: many
J: TRBJ2-7
CDR3: CASSVGGGSGREQYF

V: TRBV9
size: many
J: TRBJ2-2
CDR3: CASTVDWGLARSGELFF

V: TRBV9
size: many
J: TRBJ2-3
CDR3: CASSQAGGAQSTDTQYF

V: TRBV9
size: many
J: TRBJ2-1
CDR3: CASSVSSASSYNEQFF

V: TRBV9
size: medium-sized
J: TRBJ1-2
CDR3: CASSVEGSGSYGYTF

V: TRBV9
size: many
J: TRBJ2-1
CDR3: CASSVAWRTGAEQFF

V: TRBV9
size: many
J: TRBJ2-1
CDR3: CASSVQGYSYNEQFF

V: TRBV9
size: many
J: TRBJ2-2
CDR3: CASSVVVATGELFF

V: TRBV9
size: many
J: TRBJ2-3
CDR3: CASSVGTGESDTQYF

V: TRBV9
size: many
J: TRBJ1-6
CDR3: CASSVDSYSPLHF

V: TRBV9
size: many
J: TRBJ2-5
CDR3: CASSVGPSETQYF

V: TRBV9
size: many
J: TRBJ1-3
CDR3: CASSVALGSSGNTIYF

V: TRBV9
size: many
J: TRBJ2-2
CDR3: CASSLQGSGVELFF